This is a list of T cell receptor beta chains from one sample in a study of spatial heterogeneity in lung cancer. TCRdb fed the 5' RACE reads into MiXCR, producing one record per CDR3 protein. In the table there are some 40,000 distinct CDR3 sequences, approximately 3.1% of which are singletons. This specimen was normal lung tissue next to the tumor, taken at surgery. Receptors originate from a male donor with early-stage non-small cell lung cancer. The CDR3 runs from the conserved cysteine through the conserved F or W. D genes are given only for firm matches. Size is omitted from some rows. Given values are once, few, many or a class for expanded clones.

v_gene	j_gene	abundance	d_gene	CDR3nt	CDR3aa
TRBV28	TRBJ1-6	many	TRBD1	TGTGCCAGCAGCATAGGACAGGGAAATTCACCCCTCCACTTT	CASSIGQGNSPLHF
TRBV2	TRBJ1-2	many	.	TGTGCCAGCAACGATGGTGGGAAGTATGGCTACACCTTC	CASNDGGKYGYTF
TRBV28	TRBJ2-4	many	.	TGTGCCAGCAGGCCCATCAGACTGATTCTAGCCAAAAACATTCAGTACTTC	CASRPIRLILAKNIQYF
TRBV2	TRBJ1-4	many	TRBD1	TGTGCCAGCAGATCAGGGGGGTGGACTAATGAAAAACTGTTTTTT	CASRSGGWTNEKLFF
TRBV3-1	TRBJ2-2	many	.	TGTGCCAGCAGCCAAGATGCCACGGGCACCGGGGAGCTGTTTTTT	CASSQDATGTGELFF
TRBV5-5	TRBJ2-3	.	.	TGTGCCAGCAGCTTCGACGGCAGCAAAAGCACAGATACGCAGTATTTT	CASSFDGSKSTDTQYF
TRBV2	TRBJ1-5	few	.	TGTGCCAGCGGGTTTGGGAGTAGCAATCAGCCCCAGCATTTT	CASGFGSSNQPQHF
TRBV7-8	TRBJ2-5	many	.	TGTGCCAGCAGCTTTTCCTCGGCCCAGTACTTC	CASSFSSAQYF
TRBV12-3/TRBV12-4	TRBJ1-4	many	.	TGTGCCAGCAGTTTCGAGGGCCGTAATGAAAAACTGTTTTTT	CASSFEGRNEKLFF
TRBV29-1	TRBJ1-1	many	.	TGCAGCGTGTCACAGGTCATGAACACTGAAGCTTTCTTT	CSVSQVMNTEAFF
TRBV5-1	TRBJ1-2	many	.	TGCGCCAGCAGCTTGGAAGGGAACTATGGCTACACCTTC	CASSLEGNYGYTF
TRBV6-2/TRBV6-3	TRBJ2-2	.	.	TGTGCCAGCACCTTAGCGGACGAGGTCGGGGAGCTGTTTTTT	CASTLADEVGELFF
TRBV20-1	TRBJ2-5	few	TRBD2	TGCAGTGCTCAACTAGCGGGAGTGCAAGAGACCCAGTACTTC	CSAQLAGVQETQYF
TRBV20-1	TRBJ2-5	.	.	TGCAGGGCCGGGACAACACAAGAGACCCAGTACTTC	CRAGTTQETQYF
TRBV19	TRBJ2-2	many	.	TGTGCCAGTAAAGAGGGCGGTGGCGGGGAGCTGTTTTTT	CASKEGGGGELFF
TRBV5-1	TRBJ2-5	many	.	TGCGCCAGCAGCTTGGCGGGATCGGGCCAAGAGACCCAGTACTTC	CASSLAGSGQETQYF
TRBV7-8	TRBJ2-5	medium-sized	.	TGTGCCAGCAGCTTTTCCGGGCCAGAGACCCAGTACTTC	CASSFSGPETQYF
TRBV23-1	TRBJ1-5	many	TRBD1	TGCGCCAGCAGTCCAAGGACAGGGAAGCGTTATAGCAATCAGCCCCAGCATTTT	CASSPRTGKRYSNQPQHF